Below, one T cell receptor (beta chain) is given with its context. This clone was seen only a few times. No antigen is known for it. The input lacks base qualities; no much larger clone sits a single base away. The sample is drawn from a study of Ad26.COV2.S vaccination and SARS-CoV-2 variants (dated by TCRdb to the early 2020s). For the study in its entirety: Vaccine-arm donors came from COV1001, a multicentre, randomized, double-blind, placebo-controlled phase I-IIa trial of Ad26.COV2.S in healthy adults. Dosing of Ad26.COV2.S was intramuscular, at either 5x10^10 or 1x10^11 viral particles, delivered as one shot or as two shots spaced 56 days apart. TCRbeta repertoire sequencing was used to assess the specificity and breadth of SARS-CoV-2-reactive T cell receptors after Ad26.COV2.S vaccination. The TCR-sequenced set comprised approximately 32 samples: around 20 Ad26.COV2.S vaccine recipients, 5 placebo recipients and 8 SARS-CoV-2 convalescent individuals. Trial participants were randomized into five groups of five: low-dose or high-dose Ad26.COV2.S given once or twice, or placebo on both occasions. Investigators remained blinded to trial group allocation during experiments and outcome assessment.

The full study reports these points: The authors noted that the TCR breadth and depth analyses may have underestimated total T cell responses. Higher spike-specific TCR breadth was observed in Ad26.COV2.S recipients than in placebo recipients (P = 0.0014). After vaccination, spike-specific CD8+ and CD4+ T cell responses were reported to show substantial breadth. Vaccine and placebo recipients had similar non-spike TCR breadth, a finding consistent with the vaccine containing only spike. The study lacked the statistical power to compare responses across vaccine doses or regimens.

The immunoSEQ Assay was the method used to sequence TCRbeta CDR3 regions. After extraction, genomic DNA underwent amplification by bias-controlled multiplex PCR, followed by high-throughput sequencing. For the original study's pipeline: To quantify the absolute abundance of every unique TCRbeta CDR3 region, sequences were collapsed and filtered. T cell fraction was estimated by normalization of TCRbeta template counts to usable DNA, with usable DNA being measured through amplification of reference genes present in all nucleated cells. Repertoire TCRs were annotated as SARS-CoV-2-specific by exact matching of V gene, CDR3 amino acid sequence and J gene to a known reactive TCR set. The reference SARS-CoV-2 TCR set was obtained from MIRA and was filtered for enrichment in COVID-19-positive ImmuneCODE repertoires, whereby public or cross-reactive TCRs were removed. Using the MIRA antigens, annotated TCRs were further analysed by specific ORF or by position within an ORF. Breadth was defined as annotated unique rearrangements over total unique productive rearrangements; depth was the summed frequency of those rearrangements. TCR breadth was compared between groups using two-sided Wilcoxon rank-sum tests. In TCRdb, the immuneACCESS table is reduced to in-frame sequences with V and J assigned. These tables do not hold every clone; where another copy was compared, an unresolved V gene accounts for under half, and the others remain unexplained. That table supplies the V and J calls and clone size; D and trimming were determined from the DNA. This sample is represented by about 350,000 clones; roughly 90% of them were singletons. The ten most abundant clones make up under 6% of the sample.

Reading the label with the study, this specimen's treatment or condition is: around 19 received Ad26.COV2.S at low or high dose, single or two shots; roughly five received placebo; per-sample allocation not given. Repertoires of vaccine and placebo recipients were sequenced from samples taken on day 63 after the first injection. Between 29 July and 7 August 2020, Cohort 1b enrolled 20 to 30 adults aged 18-55 years at one site in Boston, USA. Ad26.COV2.S was a replication-incompetent adenovirus type 26 vector expressing a prefusion-stabilized SARS-CoV-2 spike protein from the original Wuhan strain. The specimen comprised peripheral blood, sampled in a trial of Ad26.COV2.S vaccine versus placebo. The sequence was obtained from a person aged 18-65 years who received the Ad26.COV2.S COVID-19 vaccine or a placebo.

The CDR3 is CASSLGDSNQPQHF. The DNA sequence is given as TGTGCCAGCAGCTTGGGGGATAGCAATCAGCCCCAGCATTTT. Recombination connected TRBV7-6 to TRBJ1-5; the D gene is possibly TRBD1, with 5 bases matching. Via the germline V gene, CDR1 is SGHVS and CDR2 FNYEAQ. The CDR3, from cysteine to phenylalanine, totals 14 residues. CDR3 DNA only is kept here, 42 bases in frame from base 1. Relative to germline, V is 3 bases shorter and J is 0 bases shorter, with 6 bases between their ends.